This T cell receptor beta chain was recovered during a study of T cells after yellow fever vaccination. Study as a whole: Some fractions had low cell numbers, and these were prepared with SMART-Seq v4 Ultra Low Input. Whole-study results and caveats: Most clones from primary vaccination resurfaced after the booster (nearly 97% CD4, 88% CD8). High-abundance clonotypes from the bulk population could contaminate FACS-sorted repertoires.

A universal primer site and UMIs were added as TCR cDNA was made by 5'RACE template switching. TCRdb independently ran MiXCR on the 5' RACE reads; one entry per CDR3 protein. This sample carries about 150,000 distinct CDR3 sequences, approximately 6.6% of them seen once, and the ten largest clones take over 0.55%. CDR3 length equals 12 residues. CDR1 SEHNR and CDR2 FQNEAQ come from the germline V gene (reference sequence). V dropped 1 base and J dropped 12 bases, with 10 bases sitting between them. This clonotype came up many times. Its specificity is unknown. V gene TRBV7-9 combines with J gene TRBJ2-1; D may be TRBD2 (5 bases). This sample comprised CD4+ T cells sorted from PBMCs, obtained 10 days after the yellow fever booster vaccination. The clonotype was recovered from a man younger than 45 who received the YFV17D yellow fever vaccine. The CDR3 here is CASSLGGPGQFF. In nucleotides, the CDR3 is TGTGCCAGCAGCTTAGGAGGGCCGGGGCAGTTCTTC.